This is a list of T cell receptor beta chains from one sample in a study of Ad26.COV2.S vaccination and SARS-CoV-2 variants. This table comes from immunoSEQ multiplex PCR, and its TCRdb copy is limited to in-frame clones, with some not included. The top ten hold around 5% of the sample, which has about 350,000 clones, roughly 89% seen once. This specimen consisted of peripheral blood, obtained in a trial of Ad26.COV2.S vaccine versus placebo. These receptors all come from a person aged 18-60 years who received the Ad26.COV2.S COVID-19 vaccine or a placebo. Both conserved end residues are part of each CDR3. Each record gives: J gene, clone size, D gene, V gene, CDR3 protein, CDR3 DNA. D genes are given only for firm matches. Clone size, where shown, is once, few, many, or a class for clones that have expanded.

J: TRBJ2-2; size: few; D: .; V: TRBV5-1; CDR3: CASSFQGSGDTGELFF; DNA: TGCGCCAGCAGCTTTCAGGGGTCAGGAGATACCGGGGAGCTGTTTTTT
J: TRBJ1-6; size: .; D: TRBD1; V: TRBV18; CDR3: CASSTGQGFYNSPLHF; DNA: TGTGCCAGCTCAACCGGACAGGGTTTTTATAATTCACCCCTCCACTTT
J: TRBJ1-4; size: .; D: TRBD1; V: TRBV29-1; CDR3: CSVEDRDRGEKLFF; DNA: TGCAGCGTTGAAGATCGGGACAGGGGTGAAAAACTGTTTTTT
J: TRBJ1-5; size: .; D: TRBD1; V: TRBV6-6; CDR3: CASSYLQGAGQPQHF; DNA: TGTGCCAGCAGTTACTTACAGGGGGCTGGTCAGCCCCAGCATTTT
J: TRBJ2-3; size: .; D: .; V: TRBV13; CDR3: CASSSYYYGTDTQYF; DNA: TGTGCCAGCAGCTCATACTATTACGGCACAGATACGCAGTATTTT
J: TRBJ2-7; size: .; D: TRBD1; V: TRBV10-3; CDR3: CASRTGKVYEQYF; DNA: TGTGCCTCTAGGACAGGGAAAGTCTACGAGCAGTACTTC
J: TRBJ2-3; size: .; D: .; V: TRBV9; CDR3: CASSDLGGPAGTDTQYF; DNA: TGTGCCAGCAGTGATTTGGGCGGTCCCGCAGGCACAGATACGCAGTATTTT
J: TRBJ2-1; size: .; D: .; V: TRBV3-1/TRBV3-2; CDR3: CASSQSRNEQFF; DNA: TGTGCCAGCAGCCAATCCAGGAATGAGCAGTTCTTC
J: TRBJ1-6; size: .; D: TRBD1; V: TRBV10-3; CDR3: CAISESKTGQGNSPLHF; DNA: TGTGCCATCAGTGAGAGTAAAACGGGACAGGGCAATTCACCCCTCCACTTT
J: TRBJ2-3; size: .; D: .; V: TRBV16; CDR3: CASSQSIRARDTQYF; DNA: TGTGCCAGCAGCCAATCGATTCGGGCTAGGGATACGCAGTATTTT
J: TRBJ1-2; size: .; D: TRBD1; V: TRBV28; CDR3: CASSLSGGEWGYTF; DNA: TGTGCCAGCAGTTTGTCAGGGGGAGAGTGGGGCTACACCTTC
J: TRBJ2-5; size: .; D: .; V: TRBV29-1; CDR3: CSVFVGWNQETQYF; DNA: TGCAGCGTCTTCGTAGGGTGGAACCAAGAGACCCAGTACTTC
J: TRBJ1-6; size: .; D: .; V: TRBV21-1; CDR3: CASSSRRGGPYNSPLHF; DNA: TGTGCCAGCAGCTCCCGGCGGGGGGGACCCTATAATTCACCCCTCCACTTT
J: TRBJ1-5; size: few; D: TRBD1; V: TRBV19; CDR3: CASSSLGTVSNQPQHF; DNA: TGTGCCAGTAGTAGCCTCGGGACAGTGAGCAATCAGCCCCAGCATTTT
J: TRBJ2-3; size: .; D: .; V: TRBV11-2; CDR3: CASSQTEITDTQYF; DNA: TGTGCCAGCAGCCAGACAGAGATCACAGATACGCAGTATTTT
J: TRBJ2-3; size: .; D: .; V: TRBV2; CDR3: CASSTFGQGQLDTQYF; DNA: TGTGCCAGCAGTACCTTCGGTCAGGGCCAATTGGATACGCAGTATTTT
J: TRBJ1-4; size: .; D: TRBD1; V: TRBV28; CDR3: CASMVPTGNEKLFF; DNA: TGTGCCAGCATGGTACCGACAGGGAATGAAAAACTGTTTTTT
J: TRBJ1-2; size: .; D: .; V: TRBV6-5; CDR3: CASSSGDGYTF; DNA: TGTGCCAGCAGTTCGGGGGACGGCTACACCTTC
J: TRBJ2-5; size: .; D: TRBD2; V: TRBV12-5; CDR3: CASGLTGGGRQQETQYF; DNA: TGTGCTAGTGGTTTGACCGGGGGGGGCCGACAACAAGAGACCCAGTACTTC
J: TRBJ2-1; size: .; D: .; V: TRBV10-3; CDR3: CAIRRGSYNEQFF; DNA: TGTGCCATCAGGCGGGGATCCTACAATGAGCAGTTCTTC
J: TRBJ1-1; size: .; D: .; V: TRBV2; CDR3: CASRSFGGPRAFF; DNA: TGTGCCAGCAGATCCTTTGGGGGGCCGAGAGCTTTCTTT
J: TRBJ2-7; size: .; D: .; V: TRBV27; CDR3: CASSPQGWHEQYF; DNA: TGTGCCAGCAGTCCCCAGGGTTGGCACGAGCAGTACTTC
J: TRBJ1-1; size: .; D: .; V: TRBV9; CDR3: CASSVAPDTEAFF; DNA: TGTGCCAGCAGCGTAGCCCCCGACACTGAAGCTTTCTTT
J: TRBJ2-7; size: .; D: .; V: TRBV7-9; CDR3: CASSPPIGSYEQYF; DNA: TGTGCCAGCAGCCCCCCGATTGGGTCTTACGAGCAGTACTTC
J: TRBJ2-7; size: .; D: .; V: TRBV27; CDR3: CASSYSDRYEQYF; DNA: TGTGCCAGCAGTTACTCGGACAGATACGAGCAGTACTTC
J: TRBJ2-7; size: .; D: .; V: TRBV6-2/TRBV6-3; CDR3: CASSYSTGYEQYF; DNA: TGTGCCAGCAGTTACTCGACAGGCTACGAGCAGTACTTC
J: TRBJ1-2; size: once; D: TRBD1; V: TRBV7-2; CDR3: CASSLGLLDRPTYGYTF; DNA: TGTGCCAGCAGCTTAGGACTCCTGGACAGGCCGACCTATGGCTACACCTTC